The 8 T cell receptor beta chains reported below all come from one sample, sequenced in a study of human T cells and chemical hapten exposure. TCRdb passed the RACE reads through MiXCR, listing each CDR3 protein once. This sample has tens of thousands of distinct CDR3 sequences, with roughly 5.5% found just once. The time point is: healthy volunteer bleed at 6 weeks. The study extracted total RNA from unfractionated whole blood. Sequencing used whole blood. The receptor set was obtained from a human donor in good health. Some clones in this sample may be carry-over from other donors' samples.

This clonotype was recorded many times. CDR3 region: CASSHRLSSGNTIYF. DNA of the CDR3: TGTGCCAGCAGTCACCGACTGAGCTCTGGAAACACCATATATTTT. The V gene is TRBV6-5, the J gene TRBJ1-3; D uncertain. Trimming removed 5 bases from V and 0 bases from J, with 11 bases in between. Germline values: CDR1 MNHEY, CDR2 SVGAGI. CDR3 size: 15 residues.

This clonotype was counted a few times. The V call is TRBV5-4, the J call TRBJ1-2; the match to TRBD1 covers 7 bases. Trimming at V came to 4 bases and at J to 4 bases, leaving 13 bases not matched to a gene. This CDR3 is 16 amino acids long. Germline CDR1 SGHNT, CDR2 YYREEE (reference sequence). The CDR3 sequence: CASSRLTGDGSYGYTF. For the CDR3, the DNA is TGTGCCAGCAGCCGACTTACAGGGGACGGATCCTATGGCTACACCTTC.

This clonotype was counted many times. This chain links TRBV6-5 with TRBJ2-3, with 7 bases that match TRBD2. The CDR3 is 14 amino acids. Unmatched junction bases numbered 5, after V lost 7 bases and J lost 1 base. CDR1 MNHEY and CDR2 SVGAGI come from the germline V gene. The chain's CDR3 is CASMGRDRTDTQYF. CDR3 nucleotides: TGTGCCAGCATGGGGAGGGATCGCACAGATACGCAGTATTTT.

This clonotype was seen at least ten times. The V call is TRBV11-2, the J call TRBJ2-6, with unresolved D. Germline V lookup: CDR1 SGHAT, CDR2 FQNNGV. V lost 5 bases and J 0 bases, leaving 20 bases between the germline ends. The CDR3 extends over 19 amino acids. CDR3 sequence (DNA): TGTGCCAGCAGCCCATTCGCATTCAGGTCCTCCTCTGGGGCCAACGTCCTGACTTTC. It encodes CASSPFAFRSSSGANVLTF.

This clonotype was detected many times. The V call is TRBV5-1, the J call TRBJ2-3; D possibly corresponds to TRBD2 (6 bases). Germline V CDR1 and CDR2: SGHRS, YFSETQ. V was clipped by 4 bases and J by 2 bases, with 11 bases between them. CDR3 length: 14 amino acids. CDR3 nucleotide sequence: TGCGCCAGCAGCGCGCGGGGAACCACAGATACGCAGTATTTT. Its translation is CASSARGTTDTQYF.

In its sample, this clonotype was seen many times. This CDR3 is CASSLLQDLNTEAFF. The CDR3 DNA follows: TGTGCCAGCAGTTTATTGCAGGATCTGAACACTGAAGCTTTCTTT. The chain employs TRBV28 and TRBJ1-1; D remains ambiguous. The CDR3 covers 15 residues. Per the germline V gene, CDR1 is MDHEN and CDR2 is SYDVKM. Trimming left V 1 base short and J 0 bases short, with 9 bases between.

This clonotype has more than one count but fewer than ten. The genes are TRBV6-1 and TRBJ1-5; D not certain. The CDR3 totals 15 residues. CDR1 is MNHNS and CDR2 is SASEGT in the germline V gene. V lost 2 bases, J lost 2 bases, and 10 bases lay in between. The CDR3 DNA sequence: TGTGCCAGCAGTGAATACGGCTTTGGCAATCAGCCCCAGCATTTT. Amino acid sequence: CASSEYGFGNQPQHF.

This clonotype occurred a few times. The DNA for the CDR3 is TGCGCCAGCAGCCAAGAAGCATACGCCCCCTACGAGCAGTACTTC. This codes for CASSQEAYAPYEQYF. The J gene is TRBJ2-7, the V gene TRBV4-3; D is undetermined. The CDR3 totals 15 residues. In germline, CDR1 is LGHNA, CDR2 YSLEER. Trimming took off 0 bases at V and 2 bases at J, with 11 bases between the two ends.